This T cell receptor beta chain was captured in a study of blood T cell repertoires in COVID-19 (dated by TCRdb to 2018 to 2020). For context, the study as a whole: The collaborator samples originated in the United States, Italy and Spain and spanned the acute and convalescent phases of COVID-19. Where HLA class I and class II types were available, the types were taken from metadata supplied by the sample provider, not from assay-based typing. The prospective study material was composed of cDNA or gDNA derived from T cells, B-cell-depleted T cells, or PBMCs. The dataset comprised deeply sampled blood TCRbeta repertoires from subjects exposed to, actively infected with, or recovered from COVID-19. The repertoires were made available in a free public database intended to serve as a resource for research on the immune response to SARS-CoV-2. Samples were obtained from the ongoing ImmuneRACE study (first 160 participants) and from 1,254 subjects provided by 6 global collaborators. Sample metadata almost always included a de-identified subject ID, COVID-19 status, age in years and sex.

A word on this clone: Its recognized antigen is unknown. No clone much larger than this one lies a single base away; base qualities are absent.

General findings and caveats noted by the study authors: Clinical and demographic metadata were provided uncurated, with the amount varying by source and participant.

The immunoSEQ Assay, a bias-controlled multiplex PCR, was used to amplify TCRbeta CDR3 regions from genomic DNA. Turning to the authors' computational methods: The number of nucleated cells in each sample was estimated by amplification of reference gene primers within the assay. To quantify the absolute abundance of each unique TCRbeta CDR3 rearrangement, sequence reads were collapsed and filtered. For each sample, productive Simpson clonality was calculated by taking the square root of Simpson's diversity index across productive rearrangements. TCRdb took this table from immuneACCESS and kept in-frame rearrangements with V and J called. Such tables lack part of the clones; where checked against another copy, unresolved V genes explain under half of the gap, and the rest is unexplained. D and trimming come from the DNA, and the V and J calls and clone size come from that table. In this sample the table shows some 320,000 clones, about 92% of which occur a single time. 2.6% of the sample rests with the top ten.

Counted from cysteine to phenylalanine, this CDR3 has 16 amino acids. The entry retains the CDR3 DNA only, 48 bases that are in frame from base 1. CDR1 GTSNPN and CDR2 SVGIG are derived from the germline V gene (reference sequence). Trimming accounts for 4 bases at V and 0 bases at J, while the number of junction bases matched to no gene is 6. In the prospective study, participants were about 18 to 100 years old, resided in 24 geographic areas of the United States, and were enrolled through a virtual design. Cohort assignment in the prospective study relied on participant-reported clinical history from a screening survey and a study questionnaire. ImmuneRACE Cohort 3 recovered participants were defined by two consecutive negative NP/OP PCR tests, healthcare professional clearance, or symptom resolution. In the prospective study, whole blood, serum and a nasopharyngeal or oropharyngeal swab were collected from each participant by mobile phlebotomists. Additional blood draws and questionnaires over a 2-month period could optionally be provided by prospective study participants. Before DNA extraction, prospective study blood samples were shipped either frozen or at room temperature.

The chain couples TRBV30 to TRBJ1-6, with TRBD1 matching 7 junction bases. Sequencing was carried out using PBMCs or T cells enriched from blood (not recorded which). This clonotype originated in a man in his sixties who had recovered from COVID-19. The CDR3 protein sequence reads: CAWTNSGGSYNSPLHF. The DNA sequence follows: TGTGCCTGGACCAATTCAGGGGGCTCCTATAATTCACCCCTCCACTTT.